These 28 T cell receptor beta chains came from one sample sequenced in a study of T cell responses to AZD1222 COVID-19 vaccine (dated by TCRdb to the early 2020s). Library prep was done by the immunoSEQ multiplex PCR assay. TCRdb's version of the immuneACCESS table is confined to in-frame rearrangements and falls short of the full clone set. An unresolved V gene accounts for under half of the shortfall where checked; the remainder is of unknown origin. This sample comprises 140,000 or so clones, roughly nine tenths of them detected only once. The ten largest make up 1.5% to 2% of the sample. The time point label, as the study defines it: about 28 days (+/-7) after the second vaccine dose. Sequences were derived from peripheral blood, sampled 28 days after the second AZD1222 dose. All receptors derive from an adult who received the AZD1222 COVID-19 vaccine.

V usage is TRBV6-5 and J usage is TRBJ2-7; D gene uncertain. CDR3 length: 15 amino acids. Germline V lookup: CDR1 MNHEY, CDR2 SVGAGI. The V and J ends lost 4 bases and 6 bases respectively, with 19 bases between them. The CDR3 DNA reads TGTGCCAGCAGTTCCCAAGGTCCGACCCGAGGCGAGCAGTACTTC. Translation gives CASSSQGPTRGEQYF.

V usage is TRBV2 and J usage is TRBJ1-6, with TRBD1 as a possible D gene (5 bases). This CDR3 is built from 14 residues. The germline gives CDR1 SNHLY, CDR2 FYNNEI. V lost 6 bases and J lost 12, with 18 bases in between. The CDR3 region has the DNA TGTGCCAGCAGGGAATGGGGCGGGGCCCTACCCCTCCACTTT. As protein: CASREWGGALPLHF.

The chain couples TRBV4-1 to TRBJ1-5; D is unresolved. Germline V gene data show CDR1 as MGHRA and CDR2 as YSYEKL. V lost 3 bases, J lost 5 bases, and 11 bases lay in between. The CDR3 extends over 14 amino acids. CDR3 sequence reads: CASSQGSGDQPQHF. The CDR3 DNA reads TGCGCCAGCAGCCAGGGGAGCGGGGATCAGCCCCAGCATTTT.

The rearrangement links TRBV6-2 or TRBV6-3 to TRBJ2-7, with 10 bases identical to TRBD2. The CDR3 covers 14 residues. In germline, CDR1 is MNHEY, CDR2 SVGEGT. Trimming at V came to 2 bases and at J to 7 bases, leaving 5 bases not matched to a gene. CDR3 residues: CASSYPGLAREQYF. CDR3 bases: TGTGCCAGCAGTTACCCGGGACTAGCGAGGGAGCAGTACTTC.

This clone appeared once. The chain links TRBV3-1 (or the pseudogene TRBV3-2) to TRBJ1-1, with D maybe TRBD1 (5 bases). CDR3 length: 15 amino acids. The germline gives CDR1 LGHDT, CDR2 YNNKEL (reference sequence). The V end lost 1 base, the J end lost 1 base, and 10 bases lay between the germline ends. CDR3 bases: TGTGCCAGCAGCCAAGGCGGGACGGCGAACACTGAAGCTTTCTTT. This codes for CASSQGGTANTEAFF.

This chain connects TRBV27 to TRBJ1-1, with no clear D. CDR3 length equals 15 residues. The germline V and J ends were trimmed by 3 bases and 2 bases, with 13 bases remaining between them. Germline V lookup: CDR1 MNHEY, CDR2 SMNVEV (reference sequence). The CDR3 is CASSFKPAANTEAFF. The CDR3 nucleotides read TGTGCCAGCAGTTTCAAGCCGGCCGCAAACACTGAAGCTTTCTTT.

There are many counts of this clone. CDR3 bases: TGTGCCAGCAGTTTTGGCTTGAACACTGAAGCTTTCTTT. It codes for CASSFGLNTEAFF. This chain links TRBV6-6 with TRBJ1-1; D unresolved. The length of the CDR3 is 13 residues. V lost 4 bases and J 0 bases, leaving 6 bases between the germline ends. CDR1 is MNHNY and CDR2 is SVGAGI in the germline V gene (reference sequence).

The rearrangement joins TRBV29-1 to TRBJ2-2, with TRBD2 matching over 7 bases. The V gene end was trimmed by 5 bases and the J gene end by 4 bases; junction bases not matched to a gene: 7. The germline CDR1 and CDR2 sequences are SQVTM and ANQGSEA. The CDR3 has 14 amino acids. The CDR3 sequence is CSVRGSGTTGELFF. The CDR3 DNA is TGCAGCGTTCGGGGAAGCGGGACCACCGGGGAGCTGTTTTTT.

The chain carries TRBV5-1 and TRBJ2-7; 7 nucleotides align to TRBD2. The ends lost 0 bases at V and 5 bases at J; junction bases unmatched: 5. The CDR3 is 14 residues long. CDR1 and CDR2 (germline): SGHRS, YFSETQ. CDR3 sequence: CASSLVSGTNEQYF. The CDR3 DNA is TGCGCCAGCAGCTTGGTCTCTGGGACTAACGAGCAGTACTTC.

The CDR3 reads CASSHLNTEAFF. Written as DNA, the CDR3 is TGTGCCAGCAGCCACTTGAACACTGAAGCTTTCTTT. This sequence joins TRBV3-1 (or the pseudogene TRBV3-2) and TRBJ1-1; D gene ambiguous. Germline V lookup: CDR1 LGHDT, CDR2 YNNKEL (reference sequence). The length of the CDR3 is 12 residues. V dropped 3 bases and J dropped 0 bases, with 2 bases sitting between them.

The chain combines TRBV11-1 with TRBJ2-3; D may be TRBD1 (6 bases). Germline V gene lookup returns CDR1 SGHAT and CDR2 FQDESV (reference sequence). The CDR3 sequence is 13 residues long. V was trimmed by 5 bases and J by 4 bases, leaving 10 bases between them. CDR3 in amino acids: CASSQGTSDTQYF. The CDR3 DNA reads TGTGCCAGCAGCCAGGGGACATCAGATACGCAGTATTTT.

This clone showed up just once. V and J are TRBV5-1 and TRBJ2-3; D unresolved. Germline V gene lookup returns CDR1 SGHRS and CDR2 YFSETQ. Trimming cost V 1 base and J 0 bases, with 9 bases left between them. CDR3 size: 15 residues. CDR3 residues: CASSLLAASTDTQYF. As DNA, the CDR3 is TGCGCCAGCAGCTTGTTGGCAGCTAGCACAGATACGCAGTATTTT.

The rearrangement joins TRBV5-1 to TRBJ2-2, with 7 bases lining up with TRBD2. V gave up 2 bases and J gave up 5 bases; unmatched junction bases: 9. The CDR3 totals 16 residues. Germline values: CDR1 SGHRS, CDR2 YFSETQ. For the CDR3, the DNA is TGCGCCAGCAGCTTTTCTGCGGGAGATCGGACCGGGGAGCTGTTTTTT. Translated, it gives CASSFSAGDRTGELFF.

The chain links TRBV4-1 to TRBJ1-1; 10 positions match TRBD1. The CDR3 length is 16 residues. Germline loops: CDR1 MGHRA, CDR2 YSYEKL. J lost 3 bases, V lost 4 bases, and 8 bases had no gene match. CDR3 residues: CASSPLPGTGDTEAFF. Here the CDR3 DNA reads TGCGCCAGCAGCCCCCTTCCCGGGACAGGGGACACTGAAGCTTTCTTT.

This clone was seen just once. This rearrangement joins TRBV6-4 to TRBJ2-3; D not certain. CDR3 size: 14 residues. Looked up from germline, CDR1 is MRHNA and CDR2 is SNTAGT. V was cut by 3 bases and J by 4 bases, with 11 bases left in between. Here the CDR3 DNA reads TGTGCCAGCAGTGAAGGACCGTCCTCAGATACGCAGTATTTT. Translating it yields CASSEGPSSDTQYF.

The chain carries TRBV5-1 and TRBJ2-7, with D perhaps given as TRBD1 or TRBD2 (5 bases each). Germline CDR1 and CDR2: SGHRS and YFSETQ. The ends were cut back, 5 bases at V and 2 bases at J, with 14 bases in the middle. The length of the CDR3 is 14 residues. The CDR3 bases are TGCGCCAGCAGGTCCGGGACCAGACCCTACGAGCAGTACTTC. This translates into CASRSGTRPYEQYF. The entire variable domain, with the rest obtained from reference TRBV5-1 and TRBJ2-7, is as follows: KAGVTQTPRYLIKTRGQQVTLSCSPISGHRSVSWYQQTPGQGLQFLFEYFSETQRNKGNFPGRFSGRQFSNSRSEMNVSTLELGDSALYLCASRSGTRPYEQYFGPGTRLTVT.

This rearrangement joins TRBV9 to TRBJ2-1, with D tentatively TRBD1 (5 bases). V gave up 0 bases and J gave up 4 bases, with 17 bases separating them. This CDR3 spans 17 amino acids. Per germline, CDR1 SGDLS and CDR2 YYNGEE. CDR3 coding DNA: TGTGCCAGCAGCGTAGCGGTGACAGTTAGTGGGTACAATGAGCAGTTCTTC. Translated, it gives CASSVAVTVSGYNEQFF.

The genes are TRBV7-9 and TRBJ1-1; D remains unclear. The germline V gene encodes CDR1 SEHNR and CDR2 FQNEAQ (reference sequence). Between the trimmed V and J ends, which lost 6 bases and 1 base, there was a span of 21 bases. CDR3 size: 17 residues. The chain's CDR3 is CASSPIMGMSRNTEAFF. In nucleotides, the CDR3 is TGTGCCAGCAGTCCAATTATGGGGATGTCCCGGAACACTGAAGCTTTCTTT.

The chain carries TRBV4-1 and TRBJ2-1, with unresolved D. Germline V gene lookup returns CDR1 MGHRA and CDR2 YSYEKL. CDR3 length: 17 residues. The V end was cut by 1 base, the J end by 1 base, with 14 bases between. CDR3 DNA: TGCGCCAGCAGCCAAGGTTGGGTACGGCGGTCCTACAATGAGCAGTTCTTC. This encodes CASSQGWVRRSYNEQFF.

The chain links TRBV7-9 to TRBJ2-1; D not certain. The ends were cut back, 3 bases at V and 10 bases at J, with 13 bases in the middle. CDR1 SEHNR and CDR2 FQNEAQ come from the germline V gene (reference sequence). CDR3 size: 13 residues. The CDR3 DNA reads TGTGCCAGCAGCTTTGGACCGTCGAAAGAGCAGTTCTTC. Its translation: CASSFGPSKEQFF.

This clone was counted a single time. The chain has TRBV19 and TRBJ2-2; TRBD1 matches at 7 bases. Trimming took 6 bases from V and 1 from J; bases not matched to a gene: 5. Germline V gene data show CDR1 as LNHDA and CDR2 as SQIVND (reference sequence). This CDR3 comprises 15 residues. The CDR3 DNA reads as TGTGCCAGTAGGGGACAGCATAGGAACACCGGGGAGCTGTTTTTT. Protein product: CASRGQHRNTGELFF.

This clone showed up just a few times. CDR3 in DNA: TGTGCCAGCAACAGGGGACAGGGAGATCAGCCCCAGCATTTT. This encodes CASNRGQGDQPQHF. The chain recombines TRBV6-5 with TRBJ1-5, with 9 bases fitting TRBD1. J was trimmed by 5 bases and V by 7 bases; bases with no gene match: 6. Per germline, CDR1 MNHEY and CDR2 SVGAGI. CDR3 length: 14 residues.

The V gene is TRBV6-5, the J gene TRBJ2-7, with 7 bases aligning to TRBD1. The germline gives CDR1 MNHEY, CDR2 SVGAGI. The length of the CDR3 is 14 residues. With 6 bases clipped from V and 2 bases from J, the junction kept 7 bases outside the gene matches. The CDR3 nucleotides read TGTGCCAGCAGGACAGGGTTCCCTACCTACGAGCAGTACTTC. This sequence encodes CASRTGFPTYEQYF.

In its sample, this clone was seen a few times. V is TRBV6-2 or TRBV6-3 and J is TRBJ1-1, with a tentative D call TRBD1 (5 bases). CDR1 is MNHEY, CDR2 SVGEGT, per germline. Trimming shortened V by 5 bases and J by 0 bases, and 10 bases separated the two germline ends. The CDR3 runs 14 residues. The CDR3 bases are TGTGCCAGCAGTAGGGACCGAGTGAACACTGAAGCTTTCTTT. Protein: CASSRDRVNTEAFF.

The chain is built from TRBV7-2 and TRBJ1-4, with TRBD1 identical over 8 bases. CDR1 and CDR2 from the germline V gene are SGHTA and FQGNSA. This CDR3 has 15 amino acids. J gave up 7 bases and V 5 bases, and 9 bases lay outside the gene matches. For the CDR3, the DNA is TGTGCCAGCAGCCGCGGACAGGGAGCGAGTGAAAAACTGTTTTTT. Its translation is CASSRGQGASEKLFF.

The chain recombines TRBV27 with TRBJ2-2; no reliable D call. The length of the CDR3 is 16 residues. V lost 2 bases, J lost 1 base, and 11 bases lay in between. Germline CDR1 and CDR2: MNHEY and SMNVEV (reference sequence). In DNA, the CDR3 is TGTGCCAGCAGTTTACTCGGTACGATGAACACCGGGGAGCTGTTTTTT. This sequence encodes CASSLLGTMNTGELFF.

The rearrangement links TRBV4-1 to TRBJ2-2; TRBD1 agrees at 9 bases. In germline, CDR1 is MGHRA, CDR2 YSYEKL. This CDR3 has 16 residues. Germline trimming cut 4 bases from V and 6 bases from J; bases unmatched to any gene: 9. CDR3 region: CASSPPGQGQAGELFF. The CDR3 bases are TGCGCCAGCAGCCCGCCGGGACAGGGTCAGGCCGGGGAGCTGTTTTTT.

V gene TRBV15 combines with J gene TRBJ1-1; TRBD1 matches 7 bases. The CDR3 covers 16 residues. The germline V gene has CDR1 LNHNV and CDR2 YYDKDF (reference sequence). V lost 1 base to trimming and J lost 3 bases; unmatched junction nucleotides: 8. CDR3 in amino acids: CATSRAAGGKDTEAFF. Here the CDR3 DNA reads TGTGCCACCAGCAGAGCGGCAGGGGGTAAGGACACTGAAGCTTTCTTT.